The 12 T cell receptor beta chains below come from one sample, sequenced in a study of blood T cell repertoires in COVID-19. Measured with immunoSEQ multiplex PCR; TCRdb has only the in-frame clones, and not every one. The table records around 100,000 clones, more than 75% of them present only once. Sequenced material: peripheral blood. These TCRs come from a young man in a cohort sampled during active COVID-19.

The rearrangement links TRBV10-3 to TRBJ1-4; 9 bases are a match to TRBD1. Per the germline V gene, CDR1 is ENHRY and CDR2 is SYGVKD. This CDR3 spans 17 amino acids. V lost 4 bases, J lost 0 bases, and 6 bases stayed unmatched. CDR3 sequence reads: CAISGGDRAATNEKLFF. DNA for the CDR3: TGTGCCATCAGTGGGGGGGACAGGGCCGCAACTAATGAAAAACTGTTTTTT.

The chain uses TRBV6-5 and TRBJ2-7, with TRBD2 matching 13 bases. With V trimmed by 5 bases and J by 6 bases, 7 bases remained unmatched. The CDR3 covers 15 residues. The V gene's germline CDR1 is MNHEY and CDR2 SVGAGI. CDR3 amino acids: CASSLTSGGPSEQYF. The CDR3, as DNA: TGTGCCAGCAGTCTGACTAGCGGGGGGCCCAGCGAGCAGTACTTC.

This chain joins TRBV28 and TRBJ2-1; 7 positions match TRBD1. There are 15 residues in the CDR3. With V trimmed by 8 bases and J by 8 bases, 15 bases remained unmatched. Germline V gene sequence: CDR1 MDHEN, CDR2 SYDVKM. CDR3 coding DNA: TGTGCCAGCGGAAGGGATACAGGGGTCAGAGATGAGCAGTTCTTC. It translates to CASGRDTGVRDEQFF.

CDR3 protein: CASSEAALGRSEAFF. The CDR3 DNA sequence: TGTGCCAGCAGTGAAGCGGCCCTCGGCAGGTCTGAAGCTTTCTTT. The chain couples TRBV6-1 to TRBJ1-1; no reliable D call. V lost 0 bases, J lost 6 bases, and 14 bases lay in between. This CDR3 has 15 amino acids. Per the germline V gene, CDR1 is MNHNS and CDR2 is SASEGT.

CDR3 coding DNA: TGTGCTAGTGGTTTGGTCAGCGGGGGGACCGTACAGGACGAGCAGTACTTC. As protein: CASGLVSGGTVQDEQYF. The chain combines TRBV12-5 with TRBJ2-7, with 9 bases matching TRBD2. J was trimmed by 5 bases and V by 0 bases; bases with no gene match: 11. CDR1 is LGHNT and CDR2 is FRNRAP in the germline V gene. The CDR3 length is 17 residues.

The chain recombines TRBV5-4 with TRBJ2-2; tentatively, D is TRBD1 (5 bases). This CDR3 has 13 amino acids. Germline-derived CDR1 and CDR2 are SGHNT and YYREEE (reference sequence). V was clipped by 3 bases and J by 4 bases, with 7 bases between them. CDR3 bases: TGTGCCAGCAGCTGGGGCCTCACCGGGGAGCTGTTTTTT. Amino acids: CASSWGLTGELFF.

This chain joins TRBV5-1 and TRBJ1-2, with D hard to call. Germline CDR1 and CDR2: SGHRS and YFSETQ. Trimming cost V 1 base and J 0 bases, with 10 bases left between them. The CDR3 is made up of 15 amino acids. This chain's CDR3 is CASSLQPTANYGYTF. CDR3 nucleotide sequence: TGCGCCAGCAGCTTGCAGCCTACAGCTAACTATGGCTACACCTTC. Full variable domain (rest looked up from reference TRBV5-1 and TRBJ1-2): KAGVTQTPRYLIKTRGQQVTLSCSPISGHRSVSWYQQTPGQGLQFLFEYFSETQRNKGNFPGRFSGRQFSNSRSEMNVSTLELGDSALYLCASSLQPTANYGYTFGSGTRLTVV.

The genes are TRBV3-1 (or the pseudogene TRBV3-2) and TRBJ1-6; D remains unclear. Deletions cut 0 bases from V and 8 bases from J, with 14 bases between. This CDR3 is 16 amino acids long. Per the germline V gene, CDR1 is LGHDT and CDR2 is YNNKEL (reference sequence). CDR3 nucleotides: TGTGCCAGCAGCCAAGATCAAGAAGGCGGGTATTCACCCCTCCACTTT. This encodes CASSQDQEGGYSPLHF.

There are a few counts of this clone. The junction does not match germline at one end; this may be a read error. The chain combines TRBV6-5 with TRBJ2-2; D call uncertain. Germline loops: CDR1 MNHEY, CDR2 SVGAGI. CDR3 length: 15 residues. The CDR3 nucleotides read TGTGCCAGCAGTGACTCAGAGACGAACACCGGGGAGCTGTTTTTT. It codes for CASSDSETNTGELFF.

The J gene is TRBJ2-7, the V gene TRBV30, with D unresolved. V was clipped by 0 bases and J by 0 bases, with 6 bases between them. This CDR3 region has 13 residues. Germline V gene sequence: CDR1 GTSNPN, CDR2 SVGIG (reference sequence). As DNA, the CDR3 is TGTGCCTGGAGTGTACTGTACTCCTACGAGCAGTACTTC. It is translated as CAWSVLYSYEQYF.

The rearrangement joins TRBV10-3 to TRBJ1-1; unclear D gene. The germline V and J ends were trimmed by 7 bases and 1 base, with 13 bases remaining between them. The CDR3 is 14 amino acids. Per germline, CDR1 ENHRY and CDR2 SYGVKD. Written as DNA, the CDR3 is TGTGCCATCAACGCGGCTTTGGGGAACACTGAAGCTTTCTTT. Amino acid sequence: CAINAALGNTEAFF.

CDR3 bases: TGTGCCAGCAGCTTGGCCCGACTAGCGGGGGGGCTCGATCAAGAGACCCAGTACTTC. Protein product: CASSLARLAGGLDQETQYF. The V gene is TRBV5-4, the J gene TRBJ2-5, with TRBD2 matching 14 bases. The CDR3 is 19 residues long. Trimming took 0 bases from V and 2 from J; bases not matched to a gene: 9. Germline lookup yields CDR1 SGHNT and CDR2 YYREEE (reference sequence). Using reference TRBV5-4 and TRBJ2-5 for the parts outside the CDR3, the full variable domain is ETGVTQSPTHLIKTRGQQVTLRCSSQSGHNTVSWYQQALGQGPQFIFQYYREEENGRGNFPPRFSGLQFPNYSSELNVNALELDDSALYLCASSLARLAGGLDQETQYFGPGTRLLVL.